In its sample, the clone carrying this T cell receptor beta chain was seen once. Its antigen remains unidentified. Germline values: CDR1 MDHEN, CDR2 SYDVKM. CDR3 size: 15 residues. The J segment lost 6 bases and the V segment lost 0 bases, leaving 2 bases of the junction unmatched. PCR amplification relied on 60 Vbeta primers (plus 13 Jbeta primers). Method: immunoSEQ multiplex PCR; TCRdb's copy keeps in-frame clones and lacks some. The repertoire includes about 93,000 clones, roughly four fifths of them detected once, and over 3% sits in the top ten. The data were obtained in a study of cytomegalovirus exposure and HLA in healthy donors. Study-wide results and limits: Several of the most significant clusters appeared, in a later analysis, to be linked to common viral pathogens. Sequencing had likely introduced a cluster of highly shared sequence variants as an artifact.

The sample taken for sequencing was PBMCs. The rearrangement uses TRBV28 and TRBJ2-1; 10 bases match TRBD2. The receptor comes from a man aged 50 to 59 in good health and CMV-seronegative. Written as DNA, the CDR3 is TGTGCCAGCAGTTTATGGACTAGCGGGTCCAATGAGCAGTTCTTC. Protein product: CASSLWTSGSNEQFF.